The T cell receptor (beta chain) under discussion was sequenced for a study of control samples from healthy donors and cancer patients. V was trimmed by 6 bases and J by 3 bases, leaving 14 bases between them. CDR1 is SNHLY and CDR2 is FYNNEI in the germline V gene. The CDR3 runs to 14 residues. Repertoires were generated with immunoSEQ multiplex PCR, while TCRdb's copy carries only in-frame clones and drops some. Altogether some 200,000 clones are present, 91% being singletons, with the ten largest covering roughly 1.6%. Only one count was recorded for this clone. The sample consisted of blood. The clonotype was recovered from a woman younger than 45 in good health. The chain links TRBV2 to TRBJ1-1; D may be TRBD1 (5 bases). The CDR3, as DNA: TGTGCCAGCAGCGGGAGGGGTGGGGACACTGAAGCTTTCTTT. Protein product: CASSGRGGDTEAFF.